The rows below give T cell receptor beta chains drawn from one sample of a study of blood T cell repertoires in COVID-19. Profiling relied on immunoSEQ multiplex PCR, and the TCRdb table lists in-frame clones only, not all of them. The table has roughly 180,000 clones, roughly 85% seen once. What was sequenced was peripheral blood. The receptors here all came from a woman aged 60-75 years with acute or convalescent COVID-19. Both conserved end residues are part of each CDR3. Fields, in order: clone size, J gene, V gene, CDR3 protein. Where a row states a size, it is once, few, many or the class of an expanded clone; other rows omit it.

>.|TRBJ1-4|TRBV7-9
CASSPGQGGSNEKLFF
>.|TRBJ2-1|TRBV4-1
CASSLLGGSEWGDEQFF
>.|TRBJ1-3|TRBV9
CASSVGMGFENTIYF
>.|TRBJ2-3|TRBV14
CASSQDRGLDTQYF
>once|TRBJ2-5|TRBV5-4
CASSLYIQETQYF
>.|TRBJ2-1|TRBV11-3
CASSPGTNNNEQFF
>.|TRBJ2-1|TRBV5-8
CASSRTSGRPHNEQFF
>once|TRBJ2-3|TRBV10-3
CAIKGAFSTDTQYF
>.|TRBJ2-7|TRBV11-1
CASSLAGTGTYEQYF
>.|TRBJ1-4|TRBV9
CASSVRPTGNEKLFF
>.|TRBJ2-5|TRBV6-1
CASSEKIIWGPETQYF
>once|TRBJ1-6|TRBV11-2
CASSLDGGQLNSPLHF
>.|TRBJ2-3|TRBV27
CASSLRELGTDTQYF
>.|TRBJ1-1|TRBV10-3
CAIRGADRDTEAFF
>.|TRBJ2-5|TRBV2
CASGSAGRVETQYF
>.|TRBJ1-2|TRBV3-1/TRBV3-2
CASSSQGAPGYTF
>.|TRBJ1-5|TRBV18
CASSPRQTAEPQHF
>.|TRBJ2-2|TRBV9
CASSGQQGVGELFF